This T cell receptor beta chain was sequenced during a study of shared clonotypes between healthy human individuals. CD45RA-negative memory and CD45RA+ naive subsets were split from the CD4+ cells. Trimming cost V 7 bases and J 6 bases; bases outside gene matches: 6. Germline CDR1 is SEHNR and CDR2 is FQNEAQ (reference sequence). This CDR3 has 15 amino acids. Libraries were prepared by immunoSEQ multiplex PCR; TCRdb keeps only in-frame clonotypes and omits some of them. The sample records 2.3 million or so clones, about 92% being singletons. Input material: naive CD4+ T cells from PBMCs. The sample's subset: CD45RA+ positively selected. The receptor was isolated from a man younger than 35 in good health. Some clones in this sample may be carry-over from other donors' samples. V usage is TRBV7-9 and J usage is TRBJ2-1; TRBD2 matches at 13 bases. CDR3 nucleotides: TGTGCCAGCACCGGGACTAGCGGGGCCCCCAATGAGCAGTTCTTC. It is translated as CASTGTSGAPNEQFF.